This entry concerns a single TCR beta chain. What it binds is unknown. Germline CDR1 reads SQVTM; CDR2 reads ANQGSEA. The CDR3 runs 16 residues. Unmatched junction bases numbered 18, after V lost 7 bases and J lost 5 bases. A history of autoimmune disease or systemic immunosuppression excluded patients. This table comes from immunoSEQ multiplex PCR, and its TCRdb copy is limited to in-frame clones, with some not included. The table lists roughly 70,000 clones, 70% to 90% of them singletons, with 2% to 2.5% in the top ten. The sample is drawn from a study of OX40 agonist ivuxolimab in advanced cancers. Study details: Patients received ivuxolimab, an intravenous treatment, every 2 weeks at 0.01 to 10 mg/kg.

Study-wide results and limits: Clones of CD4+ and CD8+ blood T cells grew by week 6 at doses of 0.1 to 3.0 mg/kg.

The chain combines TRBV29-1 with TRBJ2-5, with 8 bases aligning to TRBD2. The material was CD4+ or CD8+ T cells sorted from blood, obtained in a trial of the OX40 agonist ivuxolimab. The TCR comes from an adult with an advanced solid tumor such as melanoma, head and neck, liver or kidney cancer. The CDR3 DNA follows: TGCAGCGCCGGGGTCGGGGGGGCTGATGTTGCGGAGACCCAGTACTTC. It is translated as CSAGVGGADVAETQYF.